This T cell receptor beta chain is drawn from a study of blood T cell repertoires in COVID-19. As for the study in general: COVID-19 samples collected from the United States, Italy and Spain covered acute and convalescent phases. Sample material is recorded as cDNA or gDNA derived from T cells, B-cell-depleted T cells, or PBMCs.

The CDR3 has 13 amino acids. The germline V and J ends were trimmed by 6 bases and 0 bases, with 8 bases remaining between them. Germline V gene sequence: CDR1 KGHSH, CDR2 LQKENI. In the original processing: Estimated nucleated cell counts came from reference gene primer amplification. This table comes from immunoSEQ multiplex PCR, and its TCRdb copy is limited to in-frame clones, with some not included. V and J calls and clone size come straight from that table; D and trimming were deduced from the DNA. The sample carries 120,000 to 150,000 clones, around 80% recorded once. V and J are TRBV18 and TRBJ1-1; weak D call: TRBD1 (5 bases). The sample consisted of peripheral blood. This clonotype was sampled from a human donor in a cohort sampled during active COVID-19. CDR3: CASSQGLNTEAFF. In DNA form, the CDR3 reads TGTGCCAGCTCTCAGGGCCTGAACACTGAAGCTTTCTTT.